The text below deals with one TCR beta chain. This entry belongs to a study of shared clonotypes between healthy human individuals. V was pared by 0 bases and J by 2 bases, with 7 bases of the junction left unmatched. From germline, CDR1 is MNHNY and CDR2 SVGAGI (reference sequence). The CDR3 extends over 16 amino acids. Sequencing used immunoSEQ multiplex PCR; TCRdb keeps in-frame clones, though not all of them. The sample lists 400,000 to 600,000 clones, about four fifths seen once, with around 14% in the top ten. The TCR originated in a woman between 40 and 50 years old in good health. Some clones in this sample may be carry-over from other donors' samples. Source material: PBMCs. The V call is TRBV6-6, the J call TRBJ2-7; TRBD1 agrees at 7 bases. CDR3 sequence (DNA): TGTGCCAGCAGTTACTCGATGGGACAGAAGCCCTACGAGCAGTACTTC. This encodes CASSYSMGQKPYEQYF.